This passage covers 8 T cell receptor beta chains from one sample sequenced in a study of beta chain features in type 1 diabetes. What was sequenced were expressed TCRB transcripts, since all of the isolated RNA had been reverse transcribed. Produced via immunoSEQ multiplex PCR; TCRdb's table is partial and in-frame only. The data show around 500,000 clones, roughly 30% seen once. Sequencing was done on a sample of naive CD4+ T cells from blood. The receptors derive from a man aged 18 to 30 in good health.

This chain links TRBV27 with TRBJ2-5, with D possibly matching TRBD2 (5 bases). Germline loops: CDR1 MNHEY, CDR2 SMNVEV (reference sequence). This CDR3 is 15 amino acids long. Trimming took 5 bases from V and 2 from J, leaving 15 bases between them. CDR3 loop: CASSLGLNRQETQYF. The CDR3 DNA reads TGTGCCAGCAGTCTCGGACTGAATCGACAAGAGACCCAGTACTTC.

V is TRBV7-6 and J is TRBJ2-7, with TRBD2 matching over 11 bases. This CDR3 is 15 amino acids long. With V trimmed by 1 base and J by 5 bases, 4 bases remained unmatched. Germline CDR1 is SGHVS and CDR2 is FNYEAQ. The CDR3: CASSLGTSGSHEQYF. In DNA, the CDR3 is TGTGCCAGCAGCTTAGGAACTAGCGGGAGCCACGAGCAGTACTTC. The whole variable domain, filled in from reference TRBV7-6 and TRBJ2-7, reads GAGVSQSPRYKVTKRGQDVALRCDPISGHVSLYWYRQALGQGPEFLTYFNYEAQQDKSGLPNDRFSAERPEGSISTLTIQRTEQRDSAMYRCASSLGTSGSHEQYFGPGTRLTVT.

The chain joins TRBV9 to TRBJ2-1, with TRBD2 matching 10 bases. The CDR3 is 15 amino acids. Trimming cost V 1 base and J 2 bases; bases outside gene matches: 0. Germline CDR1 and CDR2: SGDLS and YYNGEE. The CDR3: CASSVSGRAYNEQFF. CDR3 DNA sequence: TGTGCCAGCAGCGTAAGCGGGAGGGCCTACAATGAGCAGTTCTTC. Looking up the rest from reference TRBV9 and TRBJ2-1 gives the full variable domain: DSGVTQTPKHLITATGQRVTLRCSPRSGDLSVYWYQQSLDQGLQFLIQYYNGEERAKGNILERFSAQQFPDLHSELNLSSLELGDSALYFCASSVSGRAYNEQFFGPGTRLTVL.

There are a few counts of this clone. The CDR3 coding sequence is TGTGCCAGCTCACCGGGACAGCGCTACGAGCAGTACTTC. It codes for CASSPGQRYEQYF. This chain uses TRBV18 with TRBJ2-7; 7 nucleotides align to TRBD1. The CDR3 covers 13 residues. Germline CDR1 and CDR2: KGHSH and LQKENI. Losses at the gene ends were 3 bases for V and 3 bases for J; bases not matched to a gene: 2. Full variable domain (remainder filled in from reference TRBV18 and TRBJ2-7): NAGVMQNPRHLVRRRGQEARLRCSPMKGHSHVYWYRQLPEEGLKFMVYLQKENIIDESGMPKERFSAEFPKEGPSILRIQQVVRGDSAAYFCASSPGQRYEQYFGPGTRLTVT.

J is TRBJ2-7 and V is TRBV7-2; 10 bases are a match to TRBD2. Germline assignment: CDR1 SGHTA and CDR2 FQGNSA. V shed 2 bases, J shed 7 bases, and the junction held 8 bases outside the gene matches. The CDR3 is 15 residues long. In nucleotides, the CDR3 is TGTGCCAGCAGCTTACCGCCTAGCGGGAGCGGTGAGCAGTACTTC. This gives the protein CASSLPPSGSGEQYF.

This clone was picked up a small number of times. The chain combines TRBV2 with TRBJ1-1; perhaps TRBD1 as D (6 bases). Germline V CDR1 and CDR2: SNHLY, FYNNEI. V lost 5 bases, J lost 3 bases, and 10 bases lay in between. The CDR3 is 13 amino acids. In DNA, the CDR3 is TGTGCCAGCAGTTTAAGGACAGACACTGAAGCTTTCTTT. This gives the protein CASSLRTDTEAFF. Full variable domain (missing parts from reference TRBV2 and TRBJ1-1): EPEVTQTPSHQVTQMGQEVILRCVPISNHLYFYWYRQILGQKVEFLVSFYNNEISEKSEIFDDQFSVERPDGSNFTLKIRSTKLEDSAMYFCASSLRTDTEAFFGQGTRLTVV.

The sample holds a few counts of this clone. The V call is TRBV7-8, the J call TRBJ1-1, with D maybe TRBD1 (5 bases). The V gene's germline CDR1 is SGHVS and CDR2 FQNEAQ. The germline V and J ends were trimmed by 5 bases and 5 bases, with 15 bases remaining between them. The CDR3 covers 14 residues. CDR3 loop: CASSTMPGGTEAFF. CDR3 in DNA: TGTGCCAGCAGCACTATGCCGGGGGGTACTGAAGCTTTCTTT.

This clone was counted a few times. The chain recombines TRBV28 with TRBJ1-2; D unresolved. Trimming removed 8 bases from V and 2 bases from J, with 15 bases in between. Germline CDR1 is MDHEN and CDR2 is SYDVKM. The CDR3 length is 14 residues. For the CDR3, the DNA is TGTGCCAGCGGGTCGCCGACGCACAACTATGGCTACACCTTC. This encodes CASGSPTHNYGYTF.